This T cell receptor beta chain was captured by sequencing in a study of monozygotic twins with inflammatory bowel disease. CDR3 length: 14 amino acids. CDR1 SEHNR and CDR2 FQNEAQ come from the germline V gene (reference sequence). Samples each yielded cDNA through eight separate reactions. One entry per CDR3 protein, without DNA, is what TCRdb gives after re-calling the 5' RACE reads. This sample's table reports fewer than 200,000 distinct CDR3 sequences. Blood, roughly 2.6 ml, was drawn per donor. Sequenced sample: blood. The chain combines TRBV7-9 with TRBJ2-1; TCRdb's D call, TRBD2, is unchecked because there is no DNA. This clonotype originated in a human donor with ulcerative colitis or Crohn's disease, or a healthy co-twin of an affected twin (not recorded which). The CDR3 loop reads CASSMTSDYNEQFF.